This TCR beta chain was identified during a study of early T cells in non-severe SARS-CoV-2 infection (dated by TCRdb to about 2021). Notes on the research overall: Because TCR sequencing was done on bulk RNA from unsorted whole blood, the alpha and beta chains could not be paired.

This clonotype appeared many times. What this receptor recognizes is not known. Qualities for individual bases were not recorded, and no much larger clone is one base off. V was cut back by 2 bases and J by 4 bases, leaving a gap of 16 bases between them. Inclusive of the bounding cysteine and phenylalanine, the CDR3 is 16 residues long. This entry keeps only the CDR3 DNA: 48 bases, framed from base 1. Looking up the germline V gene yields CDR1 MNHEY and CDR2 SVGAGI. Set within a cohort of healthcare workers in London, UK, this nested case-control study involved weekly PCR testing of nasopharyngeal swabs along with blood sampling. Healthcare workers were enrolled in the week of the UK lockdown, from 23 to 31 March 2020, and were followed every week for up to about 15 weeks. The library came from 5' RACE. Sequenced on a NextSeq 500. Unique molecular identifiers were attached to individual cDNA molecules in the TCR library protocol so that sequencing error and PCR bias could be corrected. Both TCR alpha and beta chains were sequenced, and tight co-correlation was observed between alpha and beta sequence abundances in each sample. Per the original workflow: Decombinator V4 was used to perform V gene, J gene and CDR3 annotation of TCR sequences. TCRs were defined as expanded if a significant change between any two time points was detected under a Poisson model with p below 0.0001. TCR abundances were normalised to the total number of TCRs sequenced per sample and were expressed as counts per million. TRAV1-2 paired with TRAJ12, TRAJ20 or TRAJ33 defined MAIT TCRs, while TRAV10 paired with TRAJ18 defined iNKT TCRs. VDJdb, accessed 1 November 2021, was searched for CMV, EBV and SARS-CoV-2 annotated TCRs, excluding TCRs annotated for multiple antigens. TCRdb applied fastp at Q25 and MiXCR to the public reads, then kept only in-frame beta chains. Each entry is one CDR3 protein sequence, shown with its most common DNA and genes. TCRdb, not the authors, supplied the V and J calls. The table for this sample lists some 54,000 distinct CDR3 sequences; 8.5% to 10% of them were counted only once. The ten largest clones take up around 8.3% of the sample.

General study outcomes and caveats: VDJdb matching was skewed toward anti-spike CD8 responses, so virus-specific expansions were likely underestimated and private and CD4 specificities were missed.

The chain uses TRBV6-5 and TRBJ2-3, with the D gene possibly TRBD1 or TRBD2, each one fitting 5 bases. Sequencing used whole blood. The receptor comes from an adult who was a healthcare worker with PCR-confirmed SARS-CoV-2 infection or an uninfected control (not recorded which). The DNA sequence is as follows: TGTGCCAGCAGTTACGGGGACCCCATTACAGCAGATACGCAGTATTTT. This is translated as CASSYGDPITADTQYF.